This T cell receptor (beta chain) was profiled in a study of blood T cells in healthy people across ages. Study at large: Using template switching, researchers captured about one barcoded beta molecule for each two T cells. The study, taken as a whole, reports: Bulk PBMC profiling left naive and antigen-experienced comparisons inconclusive. With donor CMV status unknown, expanded clonotype changes were possibly confounded.

Germline CDR1 and CDR2: MDHEN and SYDVKM. Trimming shortened V by 6 bases and J by 5 bases, and 11 bases separated the two germline ends. The CDR3 is 13 amino acids. As for this clonotype: Its antigen remains unknown.

The second PCR ran roughly 6 to 11 cycles with a sample-barcoded 5' primer and J-beta primers. Template switching added a 12-random-nucleotide identifier to every cDNA molecule. TCRdb passed the 5' RACE reads through MiXCR, listing each CDR3 protein once. The sample contains roughly 900,000 distinct CDR3 sequences, around 26% of which appear only once. The chain joins TRBV28 to TRBJ1-5; D not certain. The sequenced sample consisted of blood. The TCR was taken from a woman over 75 in good health. The CDR3 bases are TGTGCCAGCAGACTCGGGGTACATCAGCCCCAGCATTTT. Translation: CASRLGVHQPQHF.